This T cell receptor beta chain is drawn from a study of T cell responses to AZD1222 COVID-19 vaccine. Whole-study findings and limits: Increases in Spike-specific TCR breadth and depth were seen after two AZD1222 doses. The donor group comprised mostly white British people and more females; the analysis possibly underestimated clonal diversity. Nearly half of spike-specific TCRs reportedly target unmutated variant regions. Seropositive at baseline were only a handful of AZD1222 recipients.

The CDR3 has 17 amino acids. Looked up from germline, CDR1 is SGHRS and CDR2 is YFSETQ. Trimming took 4 bases from V and 4 from J, leaving 18 bases between them. The protocol was immunoSEQ multiplex PCR, while the TCRdb copy is restricted to in-frame clones and leaves out a portion. The table includes 180,000 or so clones, 85% to 90% detected once. This clone has more than one count but fewer than ten. Its matching antigen is unknown. The sequence was obtained from an adult who received the MenACWY meningococcal vaccine as a control. The chain joins TRBV5-1 to TRBJ2-6; perhaps TRBD2 as D (5 bases). Sequenced here: peripheral blood, sampled 28 days after the second dose of the MenACWY control vaccine. The CDR3 sequence: CASSPGLAVRGANVLTF. CDR3 nucleotide sequence: TGCGCCAGCAGCCCAGGACTGGCGGTTCGGGGGGCCAACGTCCTGACTTTC.